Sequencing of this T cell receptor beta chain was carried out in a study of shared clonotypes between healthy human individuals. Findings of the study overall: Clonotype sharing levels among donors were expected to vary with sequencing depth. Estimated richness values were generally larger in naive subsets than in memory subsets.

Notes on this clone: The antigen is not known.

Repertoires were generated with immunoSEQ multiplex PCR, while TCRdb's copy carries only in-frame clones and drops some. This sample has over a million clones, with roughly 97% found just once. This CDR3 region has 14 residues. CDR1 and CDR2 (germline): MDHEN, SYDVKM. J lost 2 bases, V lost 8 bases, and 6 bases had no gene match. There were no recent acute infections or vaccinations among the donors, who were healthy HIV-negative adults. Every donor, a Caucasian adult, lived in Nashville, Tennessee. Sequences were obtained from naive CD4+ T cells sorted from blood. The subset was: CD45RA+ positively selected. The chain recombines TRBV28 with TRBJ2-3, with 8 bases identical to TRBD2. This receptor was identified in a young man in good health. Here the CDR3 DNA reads TGTGCCAGCCACGCGGGAGGTACCACAGATACGCAGTATTTT. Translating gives CASHAGGTTDTQYF.